This T cell receptor beta chain was profiled in a study of blood T cell repertoires in COVID-19. Study-level information: Donors in the United States, Italy and Spain gave samples during acute or convalescent COVID-19.

This CDR3 comprises 14 residues. Germline V gene data show CDR1 as SGHNT and CDR2 as YENEEA. V was cut by 1 base and J by 1 base, with 4 bases left in between. Participants, about 18 to 89 years old, spanned about 26 US areas. Original methodology: Quantification of nucleated cells was approximated via reference gene primer amplification. TCRdb keeps only in-frame clones here, not all; method: immunoSEQ multiplex PCR. That table is the source of V, J and clone size, and D and trimming were worked out from the DNA. Of under 300,000 clones listed, approximately 82% are singletons. Material: PBMCs or T cells enriched from blood (not recorded which). This rearrangement joins TRBV11-3 to TRBJ2-2; no firm D call. This sequence originates from a man aged 35 to 55 who had recovered from COVID-19. The CDR3 nucleotides read TGTGCCAGCAGCTTAGCTCTGAACACCGGGGAGCTGTTTTTT. Protein product: CASSLALNTGELFF.